The rows below give T cell receptor beta chains drawn from one sample of a study of chemoradiotherapy in HPV16-positive cancers. This table comes from immunoSEQ multiplex PCR, and its TCRdb copy is limited to in-frame clones, with some not included. The sample holds several thousand clones, about 80% seen once. Sampling was performed from a patient who underwent chemoradiotherapy. The receptors derive from a human donor with HPV-associated anogenital cancer. The CDR3 runs from the conserved cysteine through the conserved F or W. D genes are given only for firm matches. Rows may omit the clone size; those that give it use once, few, many or a size class.

v_gene,abundance,j_gene,d_gene,CDR3aa,CDR3nt
TRBV7-8,-,TRBJ2-2,-,CASSLAGLSELFF,TGTGCCAGCAGCTTAGCGGGACTTTCGGAGCTGTTTTTT
TRBV27,-,TRBJ1-1,-,CASSLWGATEAFF,TGTGCCAGCAGTTTATGGGGGGCGACGGAAGCTTTCTTT
TRBV6-1,-,TRBJ1-4,-,CASVQQGGEKLFF,TGTGCCAGCGTCCAGCAAGGGGGTGAAAAACTGTTTTTT
TRBV19,-,TRBJ1-5,-,CASSMKSRSWEPQHF,TGTGCCAGTAGTATGAAGTCCAGGAGTTGGGAGCCCCAGCATTTT
TRBV5-1,once,TRBJ2-3,-,CASASGGQGITDTQYF,TGCGCCAGCGCCTCCGGGGGGCAGGGGATAACAGATACGCAGTATTTT
TRBV30,-,TRBJ1-1,-,CAWSGATNTEAFF,TGTGCCTGGAGCGGCGCAACGAACACTGAAGCTTTCTTT
TRBV28,-,TRBJ2-6,-,CASSEDGDRPGANVLTF,TGTGCCAGCAGTGAGGACGGGGACCGCCCCGGGGCCAACGTCCTGACTTTC
TRBV28,-,TRBJ1-1,TRBD1,CASSWVQGGTEAFF,TGTGCCAGCAGCTGGGTCCAGGGGGGGACTGAAGCTTTCTTT
TRBV27,few,TRBJ2-6,-,CASSLSAGANVLTF,TGTGCCAGCAGTTTATCGGCTGGGGCCAACGTCCTGACTTTC
TRBV30,-,TRBJ1-2,-,CAWSLPLHRSYYGYTF,TGTGCCTGGAGTCTGCCCCTTCACAGGAGTTACTATGGCTACACCTTC
TRBV6-4,-,TRBJ1-2,-,CASRPPEGRGWGYTF,TGTGCCAGCAGACCCCCCGAGGGCCGAGGTTGGGGCTACACCTTC
TRBV7-8,few,TRBJ1-1,TRBD1,CASTQGAGTEAFF,TGTGCCAGCACTCAGGGGGCAGGCACTGAAGCTTTCTTT